This TCR beta chain was identified during a study of shared clonotypes between healthy human individuals. Every immunoSEQ plate was one replicate of a subset's evenly spread DNA. Profiled with immunoSEQ multiplex PCR; TCRdb holds only in-frame clones, not every one. The sample shows about 2 million clones, approximately 95% of them seen only once. CD45RO-negative CD8 cells positively selected for CCR7 made up the naive population, which excluded terminally differentiated effector memory CD45RA+ cells. Looked up from germline, CDR1 is MNHEY and CDR2 is SMNVEV (reference sequence). This CDR3 region has 13 residues. V shed 2 bases and J shed 5 bases, with 8 bases lying between them. About this clone itself: Its target is not known.

Study-level points and caveats: Memory subsets generally showed lower estimated richness than naive subsets. Naive CD4 clonotypes overlapped across several donors at approximately 5.5%. Sampling covered nothing but blood. Tissue TCR repertoires likely differ from those found in blood.

Sequenced sample: naive CD8+ T cells sorted from blood. The chain uses TRBV27 and TRBJ2-3; D is unclear. This clonotype was sampled from a man aged 18-30 years in good health. The CDR3 spells CASSLGRGDTQYF. The CDR3 bases are TGTGCCAGCAGTTTAGGCCGTGGAGATACGCAGTATTTT.